This T cell receptor beta chain emerged from a study of blood T cell repertoires in COVID-19. About the research overall: Italy, Spain and the United States were the sources of the convalescent and acute COVID-19 samples. T cells, B-cell-depleted T cells, or PBMCs provided the cDNA or gDNA that served as material.

Original analysis: Scientists estimated how many nucleated cells there were by amplifying reference gene primers. Data came from immunoSEQ multiplex PCR; TCRdb stores just in-frame clones and leaves some out. The V and J calls and the clone size are those of that table, but D and trimming were determined from the DNA. The sample yields roughly 230,000 clones, roughly 87% seen once. V lost 5 bases and J lost 5; bases outside the gene matches: 7. Germline-derived CDR1 and CDR2 are LNHDA and SQIVND (reference sequence). The CDR3 runs 14 residues. This clonotype was sampled from a human donor in a cohort sampled during active COVID-19. What was sequenced was peripheral blood. The chain employs TRBV19 and TRBJ1-1; TRBD1 aligns across 8 bases. The CDR3 here is CASSGTGFGTEAFF. As DNA, the CDR3 is TGTGCCAGTAGTGGGACAGGCTTTGGTACTGAAGCTTTCTTT. The full variable domain, its missing parts supplied by reference TRBV19 and TRBJ1-1, is DGGITQSPKYLFRKEGQNVTLSCEQNLNHDAMYWYRQDPGQGLRLIYYSQIVNDFQKGDIAEGYSVSREKKESFPLTVTSAQKNPTAFYLCASSGTGFGTEAFFGQGTRLTVV.